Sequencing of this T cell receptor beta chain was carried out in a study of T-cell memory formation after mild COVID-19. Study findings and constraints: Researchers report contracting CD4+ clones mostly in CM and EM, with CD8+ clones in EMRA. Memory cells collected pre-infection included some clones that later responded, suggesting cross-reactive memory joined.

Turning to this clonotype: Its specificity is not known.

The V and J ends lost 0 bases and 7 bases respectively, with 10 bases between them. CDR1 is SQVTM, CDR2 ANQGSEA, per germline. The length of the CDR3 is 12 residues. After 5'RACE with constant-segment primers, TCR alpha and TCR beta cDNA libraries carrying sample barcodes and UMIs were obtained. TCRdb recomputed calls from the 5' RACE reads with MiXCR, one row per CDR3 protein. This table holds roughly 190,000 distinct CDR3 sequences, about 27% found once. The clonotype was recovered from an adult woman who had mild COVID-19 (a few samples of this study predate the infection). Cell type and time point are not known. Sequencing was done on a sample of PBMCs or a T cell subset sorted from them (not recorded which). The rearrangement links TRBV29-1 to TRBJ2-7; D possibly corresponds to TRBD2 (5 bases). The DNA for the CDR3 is TGCAGCGTTGAAGATGGAACGGGGGAGCAGTACTTC. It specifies CSVEDGTGEQYF.